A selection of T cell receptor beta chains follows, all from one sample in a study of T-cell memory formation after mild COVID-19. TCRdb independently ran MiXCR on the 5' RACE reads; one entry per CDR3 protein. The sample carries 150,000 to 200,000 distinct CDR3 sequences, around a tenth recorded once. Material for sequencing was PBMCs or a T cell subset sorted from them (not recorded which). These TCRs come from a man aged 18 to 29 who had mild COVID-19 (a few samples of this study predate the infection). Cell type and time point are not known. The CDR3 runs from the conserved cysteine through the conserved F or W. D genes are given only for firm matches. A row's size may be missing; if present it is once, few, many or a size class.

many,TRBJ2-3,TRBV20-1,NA,TGCAGTGCTCCAGGGGTCACAGATACGCAGTATTTT,CSAPGVTDTQYF
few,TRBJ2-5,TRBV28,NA,TGTGCCAGCACCGGGGGAGGGGGGAACCAAGAGACCCAGTACTTC,CASTGGGGNQETQYF
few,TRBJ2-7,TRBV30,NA,TGTGCCTGGAGTTCGGGACCTGCGGGCGAGCAGTACTTC,CAWSSGPAGEQYF
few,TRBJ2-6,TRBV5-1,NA,TGCGCCAGCAGCTTAGAAGAATCTGGGGCCAACGTCCTGACTTTC,CASSLEESGANVLTF
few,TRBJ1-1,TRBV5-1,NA,TGCGCCAGCAGGAATCAGGGTTCGAGCACTGAAGCTTTCTTT,CASRNQGSSTEAFF
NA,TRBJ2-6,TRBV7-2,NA,TGTGCCACCCAACGACAGGCCTCTGGGGCCAACGTCCTGACTTTC,CATQRQASGANVLTF
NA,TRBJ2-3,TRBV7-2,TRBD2,TGTGCCAGCACCTTAGGGGAACTAGCGGGGGCAGATACGCAGTATTTT,CASTLGELAGADTQYF
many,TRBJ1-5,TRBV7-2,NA,TGTGCCAGCAGCCTAGACCATCAGCCCCAGCATTTT,CASSLDHQPQHF
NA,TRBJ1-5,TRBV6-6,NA,TGTGCCAGCACCGAGGGACGGTTCAATCACCCCCAGCATTTT,CASTEGRFNHPQHF
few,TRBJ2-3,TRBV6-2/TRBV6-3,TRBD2,TGTGCCAGCAGTTACACCAGACTAGCGGATTCAGATACGCAGTATTTT,CASSYTRLADSDTQYF
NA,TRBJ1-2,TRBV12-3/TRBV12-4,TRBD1,TGTGCCAGCAACTCCCAGGGGGCGTATGGCTACACCTTC,CASNSQGAYGYTF